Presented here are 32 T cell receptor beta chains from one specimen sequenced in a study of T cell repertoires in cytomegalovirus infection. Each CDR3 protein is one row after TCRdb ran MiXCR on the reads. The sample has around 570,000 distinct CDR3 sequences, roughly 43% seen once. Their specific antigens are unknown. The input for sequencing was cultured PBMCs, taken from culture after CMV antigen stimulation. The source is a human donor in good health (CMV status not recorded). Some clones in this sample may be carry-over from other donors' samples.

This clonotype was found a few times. The CDR3 DNA follows: TGTGCCAGCAGCCCAAGGTGGGAGCCGTACAATGAGCAGTTCTTC. As protein: CASSPRWEPYNEQFF. The rearrangement joins TRBV7-6 to TRBJ2-1; possibly TRBD2 for D (5 bases). Trimming removed 5 bases from V and 4 bases from J, with 15 bases in between. CDR1 is SGHVS and CDR2 is FNYEAQ in the germline V gene. The CDR3 length is 15 residues.

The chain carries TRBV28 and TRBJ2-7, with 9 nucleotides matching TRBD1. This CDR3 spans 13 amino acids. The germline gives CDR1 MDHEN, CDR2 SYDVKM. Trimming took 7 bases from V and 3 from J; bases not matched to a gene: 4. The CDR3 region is CASTWTGVYEQYF. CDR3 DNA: TGTGCCAGCACTTGGACAGGGGTCTACGAGCAGTACTTC.

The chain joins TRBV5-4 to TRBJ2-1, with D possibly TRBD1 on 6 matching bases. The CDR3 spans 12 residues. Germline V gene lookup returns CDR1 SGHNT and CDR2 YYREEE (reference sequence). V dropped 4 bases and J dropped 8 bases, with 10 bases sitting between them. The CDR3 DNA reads TGTGCCAGCAGCACTAGGGGGTATGAGCAGTTCTTC. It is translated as CASSTRGYEQFF.

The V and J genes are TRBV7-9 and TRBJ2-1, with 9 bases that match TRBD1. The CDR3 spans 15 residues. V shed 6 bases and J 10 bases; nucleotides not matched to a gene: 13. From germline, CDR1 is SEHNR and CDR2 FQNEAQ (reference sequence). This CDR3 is CASRTRDRVLGEQFF. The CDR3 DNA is TGTGCCAGCAGAACGAGGGACAGGGTGCTTGGAGAGCAGTTCTTC.

CDR3: CASSIGRRFTDTQYF. The DNA of the CDR3 is TGTGCCAGTAGTATAGGCCGGCGTTTCACAGATACGCAGTATTTT. The chain recombines TRBV19 with TRBJ2-3, with D hard to call. Germline V CDR1 and CDR2: LNHDA, SQIVND (reference sequence). This CDR3 spans 15 amino acids. The V end lost 1 base, the J end lost 2 bases, and 10 bases lay between the germline ends.

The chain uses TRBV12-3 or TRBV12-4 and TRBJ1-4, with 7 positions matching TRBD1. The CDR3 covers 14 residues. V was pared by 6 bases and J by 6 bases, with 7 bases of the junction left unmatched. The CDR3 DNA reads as TGTGCCAGCAGCCCCGGGACAGTGTATGAAAAACTGTTTTTT. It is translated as CASSPGTVYEKLFF.

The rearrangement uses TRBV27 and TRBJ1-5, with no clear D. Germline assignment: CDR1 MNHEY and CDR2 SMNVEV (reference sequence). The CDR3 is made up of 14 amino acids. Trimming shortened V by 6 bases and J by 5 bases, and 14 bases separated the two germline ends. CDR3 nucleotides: TGTGCCAGCAGACTTGGCGGCTTTGATCAGCCCCAGCATTTT. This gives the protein CASRLGGFDQPQHF.

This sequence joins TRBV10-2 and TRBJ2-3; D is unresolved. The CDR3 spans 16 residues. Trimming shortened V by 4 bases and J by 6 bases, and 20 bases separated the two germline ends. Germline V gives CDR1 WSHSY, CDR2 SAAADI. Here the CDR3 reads CASSAPGEPSGDTQYF. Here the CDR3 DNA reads TGCGCCAGCAGTGCCCCAGGAGAACCCTCAGGTGATACGCAGTATTTT.

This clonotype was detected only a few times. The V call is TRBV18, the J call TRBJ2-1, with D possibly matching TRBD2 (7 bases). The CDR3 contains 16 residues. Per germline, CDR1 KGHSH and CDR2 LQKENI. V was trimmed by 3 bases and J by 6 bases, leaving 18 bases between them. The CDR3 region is CASSPPTGRAPNEQFF. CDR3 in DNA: TGTGCCAGCTCACCCCCCACAGGGAGGGCCCCCAATGAGCAGTTCTTC.

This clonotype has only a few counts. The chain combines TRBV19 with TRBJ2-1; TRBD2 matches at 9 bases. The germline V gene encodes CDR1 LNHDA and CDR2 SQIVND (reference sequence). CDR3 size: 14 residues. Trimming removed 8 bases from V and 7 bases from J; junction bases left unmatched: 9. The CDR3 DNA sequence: TGTGCCAGTGCCACTAGCGGGCAAAGGAATGAGCAGTTCTTC. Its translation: CASATSGQRNEQFF.

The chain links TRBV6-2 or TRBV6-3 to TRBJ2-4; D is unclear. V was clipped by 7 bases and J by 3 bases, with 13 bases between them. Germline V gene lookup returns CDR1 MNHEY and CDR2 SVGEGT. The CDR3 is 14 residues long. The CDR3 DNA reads TGTGCCAGCACCTCCGATGGGCTCAAAAACATTCAGTACTTC. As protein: CASTSDGLKNIQYF.

CDR3 sequence: CASSIQYPPTQQYF. CDR3 DNA: TGTGCCAGCAGCATTCAGTATCCCCCTACGCAGCAGTACTTC. V and J are TRBV7-2 and TRBJ2-7, with D unresolved. Germline V gives CDR1 SGHTA, CDR2 FQGNSA. Deletions cut 5 bases from V and 8 bases from J, with 19 bases between. The CDR3 consists of 14 residues. The whole variable domain, remainder taken from reference TRBV7-2 and TRBJ2-7, is GAGVSQSPSNKVTEKGKDVELRCDPISGHTALYWYRQSLGQGLEFLIYFQGNSAPDKSGLPSDRFSAERTGGSVSTLTIQRTQQEDSAVYLCASSIQYPPTQQYFGPGTRLTVT.

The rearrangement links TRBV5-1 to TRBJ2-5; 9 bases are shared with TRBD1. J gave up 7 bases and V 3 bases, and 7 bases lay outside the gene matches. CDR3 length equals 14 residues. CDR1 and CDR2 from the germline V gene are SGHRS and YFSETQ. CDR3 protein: CASSSRTGDGTQYF. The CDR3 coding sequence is TGCGCCAGCAGCTCCCGGACAGGGGATGGGACCCAGTACTTC.

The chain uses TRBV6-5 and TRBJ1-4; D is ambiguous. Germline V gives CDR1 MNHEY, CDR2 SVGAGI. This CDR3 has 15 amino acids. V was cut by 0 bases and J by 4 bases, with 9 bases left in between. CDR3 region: CASSYSPGYNEKLFF. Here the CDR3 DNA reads TGTGCCAGCAGTTACTCTCCAGGTTATAATGAAAAACTGTTTTTT.

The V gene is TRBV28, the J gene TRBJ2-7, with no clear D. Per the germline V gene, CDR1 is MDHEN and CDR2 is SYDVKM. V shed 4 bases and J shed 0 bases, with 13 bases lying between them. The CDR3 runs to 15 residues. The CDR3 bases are TGTGCCAGCAGTTATGGGGAATCCAGCTCCTACGAGCAGTACTTC. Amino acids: CASSYGESSSYEQYF. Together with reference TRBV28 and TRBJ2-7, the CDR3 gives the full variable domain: DVKVTQSSRYLVKRTGEKVFLECVQDMDHENMFWYRQDPGLGLRLIYFSYDVKMKEKGDIPEGYSVSREKKERFSLILESASTNQTSMYLCASSYGESSSYEQYFGPGTRLTVT.

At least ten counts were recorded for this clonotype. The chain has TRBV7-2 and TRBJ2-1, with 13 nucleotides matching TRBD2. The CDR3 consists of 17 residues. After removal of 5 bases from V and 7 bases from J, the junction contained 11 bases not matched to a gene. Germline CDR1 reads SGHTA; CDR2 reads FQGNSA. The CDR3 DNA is TGTGCCAGCAGCCTCCTCCGGACTAGCGGGAGTTTGAATGAGCAGTTCTTC. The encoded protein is CASSLLRTSGSLNEQFF.

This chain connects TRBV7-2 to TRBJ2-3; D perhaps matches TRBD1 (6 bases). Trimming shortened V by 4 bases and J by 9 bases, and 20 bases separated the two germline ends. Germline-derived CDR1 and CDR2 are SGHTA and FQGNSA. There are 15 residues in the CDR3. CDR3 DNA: TGTGCCAGCAGCTGGAGCAGAGCGGAAGGGGGAACGCAGTATTTT. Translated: CASSWSRAEGGTQYF. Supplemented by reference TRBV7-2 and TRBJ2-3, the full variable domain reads GAGVSQSPSNKVTEKGKDVELRCDPISGHTALYWYRQSLGQGLEFLIYFQGNSAPDKSGLPSDRFSAERTGGSVSTLTIQRTQQEDSAVYLCASSWSRAEGGTQYFGPGTRLTVL.

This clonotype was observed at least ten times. CDR3 region: CASSPRAFMNTEAFF. The CDR3, as DNA: TGTGCCAGCAGCCCTCGGGCATTCATGAACACTGAAGCTTTCTTT. The V call is TRBV7-2, the J call TRBJ1-1; unclear D gene. Germline values: CDR1 SGHTA, CDR2 FQGNSA. CDR3 size: 15 residues. Trimming removed 5 bases from V and 0 bases from J, with 13 bases in between.

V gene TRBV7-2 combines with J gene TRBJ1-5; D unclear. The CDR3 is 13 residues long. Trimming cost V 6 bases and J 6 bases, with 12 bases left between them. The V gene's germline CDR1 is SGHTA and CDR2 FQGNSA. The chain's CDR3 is CASSYDKFQPQHF. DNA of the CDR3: TGTGCCAGCAGTTATGACAAGTTTCAGCCCCAGCATTTT.

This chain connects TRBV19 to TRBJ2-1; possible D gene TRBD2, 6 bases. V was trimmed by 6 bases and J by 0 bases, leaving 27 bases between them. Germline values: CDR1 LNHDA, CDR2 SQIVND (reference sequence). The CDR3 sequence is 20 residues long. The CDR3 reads CASRASQGFRAGSSYNEQFF. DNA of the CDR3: TGTGCCAGTAGAGCATCCCAGGGATTCCGCGCGGGGAGCTCCTACAATGAGCAGTTCTTC. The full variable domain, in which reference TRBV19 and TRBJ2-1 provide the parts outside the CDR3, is DGGITQSPKYLFRKEGQNVTLSCEQNLNHDAMYWYRQDPGQGLRLIYYSQIVNDFQKGDIAEGYSVSREKKESFPLTVTSAQKNPTAFYLCASRASQGFRAGSSYNEQFFGPGTRLTVL.

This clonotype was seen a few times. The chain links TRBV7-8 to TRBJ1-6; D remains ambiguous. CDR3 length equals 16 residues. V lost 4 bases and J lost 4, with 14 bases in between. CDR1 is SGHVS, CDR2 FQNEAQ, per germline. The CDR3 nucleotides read TGTGCCAGCAGCTCTGCGGACTGGCGGTATAATTCACCCCTCCACTTT. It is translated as CASSSADWRYNSPLHF.

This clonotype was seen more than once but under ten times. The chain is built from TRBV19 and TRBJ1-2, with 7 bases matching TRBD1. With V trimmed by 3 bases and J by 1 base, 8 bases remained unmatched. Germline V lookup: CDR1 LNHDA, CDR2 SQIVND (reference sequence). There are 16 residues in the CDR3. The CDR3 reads CASSINRDSRNYGYTF. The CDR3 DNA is TGTGCCAGTAGTATCAACCGGGACAGCCGTAACTATGGCTACACCTTC.

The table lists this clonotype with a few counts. The chain's CDR3 is CASSWDGLSGNTIYF. The DNA of the CDR3 is TGTGCCAGCAGCTGGGACGGCCTCTCTGGAAACACCATATATTTT. The chain combines TRBV7-2 with TRBJ1-3; D is possibly TRBD1 (5 bases). In germline, CDR1 is SGHTA, CDR2 FQGNSA. V lost 4 bases and J lost 0, with 10 bases in between. The CDR3 contains 15 residues.

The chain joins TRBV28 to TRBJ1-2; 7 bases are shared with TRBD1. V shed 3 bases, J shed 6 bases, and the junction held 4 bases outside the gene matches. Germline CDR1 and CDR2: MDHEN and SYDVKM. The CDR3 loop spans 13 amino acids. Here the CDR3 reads CASSFTGEDGYTF. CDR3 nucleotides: TGTGCCAGCAGTTTCACAGGGGAGGATGGCTACACCTTC.

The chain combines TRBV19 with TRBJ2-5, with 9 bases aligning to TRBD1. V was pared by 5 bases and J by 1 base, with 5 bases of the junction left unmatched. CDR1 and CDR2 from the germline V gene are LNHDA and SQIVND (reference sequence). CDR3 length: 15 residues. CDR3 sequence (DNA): TGTGCCAGTAGTCCGGGACAGGGACCCCAAGAGACCCAGTACTTC. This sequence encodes CASSPGQGPQETQYF.

CDR3 in DNA: TGTGCCAGCAGTGAAGTGGGGACTCGGACCGGGGAGCTGTTTTTT. It codes for CASSEVGTRTGELFF. The genes are TRBV6-1 and TRBJ2-2, with a possible D match to TRBD2 (6 bases). The CDR3 spans 15 residues. CDR1 is MNHNS, CDR2 SASEGT, per germline. The ends were cut back, 1 base at V and 5 bases at J, with 11 bases in the middle.

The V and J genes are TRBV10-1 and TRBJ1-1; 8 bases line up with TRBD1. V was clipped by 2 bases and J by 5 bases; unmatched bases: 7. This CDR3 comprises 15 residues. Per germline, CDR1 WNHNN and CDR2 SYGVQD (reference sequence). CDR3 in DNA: TGCGCCAGCAGTGAGGGGTCAGGGGGCTGGACTGAAGCTTTCTTT. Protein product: CASSEGSGGWTEAFF.

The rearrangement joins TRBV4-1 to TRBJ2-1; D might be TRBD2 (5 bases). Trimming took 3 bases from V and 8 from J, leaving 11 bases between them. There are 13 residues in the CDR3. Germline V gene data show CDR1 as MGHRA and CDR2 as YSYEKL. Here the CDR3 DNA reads TGCGCCAGCAGCCATATTAGCGAAGATGAGCAGTTCTTC. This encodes CASSHISEDEQFF.

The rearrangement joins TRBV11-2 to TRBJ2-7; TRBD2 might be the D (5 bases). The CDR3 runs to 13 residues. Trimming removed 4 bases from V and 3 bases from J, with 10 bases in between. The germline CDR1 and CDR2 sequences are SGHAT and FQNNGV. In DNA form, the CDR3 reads TGTGCCAGCAGCTCTCCGGGATACTACGAGCAGTACTTC. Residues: CASSSPGYYEQYF.

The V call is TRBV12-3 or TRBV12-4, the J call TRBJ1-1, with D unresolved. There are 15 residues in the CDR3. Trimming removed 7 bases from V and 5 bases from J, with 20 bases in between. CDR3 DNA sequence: TGTGCCAGCAATGGGCATAGGGCTGAGGGAACTGAAGCTTTCTTT. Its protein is CASNGHRAEGTEAFF.

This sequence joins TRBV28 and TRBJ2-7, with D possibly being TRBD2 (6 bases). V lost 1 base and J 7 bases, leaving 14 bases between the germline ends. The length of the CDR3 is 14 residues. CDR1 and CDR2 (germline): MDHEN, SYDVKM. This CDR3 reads CASSLSPGRKEQYF. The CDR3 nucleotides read TGTGCCAGCAGTTTATCACCAGGGAGGAAAGAGCAGTACTTC.

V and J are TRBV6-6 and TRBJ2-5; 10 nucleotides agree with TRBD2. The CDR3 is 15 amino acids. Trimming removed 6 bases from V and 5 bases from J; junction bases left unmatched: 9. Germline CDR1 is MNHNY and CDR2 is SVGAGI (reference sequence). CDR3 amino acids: CASRPPSGRGETQYF. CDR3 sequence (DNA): TGTGCCAGCAGACCCCCTAGCGGGAGAGGGGAGACCCAGTACTTC.